The sequence of this T cell receptor beta chain was determined in a study of CD8 T cells in ankylosing spondylitis listed by TCRdb under 2017. For the wider study: To find TCR variants linked to disease, the study profiled T cell receptor beta repertoires in ankylosing spondylitis patients and healthy donors. The whole study cohort included about a hundred healthy donors and around 25 ankylosing spondylitis patients. Samples of peripheral blood were taken, and for ankylosing spondylitis patients, synovial fluid was collected as well. What the study reported, not specific to this receptor: In peripheral blood, the disease-linked clones were found at relatively low frequencies and had a CD8+ phenotype. According to the report, matched synovial fluid samples from ankylosing spondylitis patients were significantly enriched for the disease-linked clones. Blood from ankylosing spondylitis patients appeared to be characterized by a TCR beta motif made up of several highly homologous amino acid variants. Some TCR beta motif variants had previously been reported in synovial fluid and blood of reactive arthritis patients, which suggested common disease-initiation mechanisms.

Sequencing used an Illumina HiSeq 2500. TCR beta libraries were prepared by quantitative 5'-RACE with molecular barcodes. The original pipeline was this. A new computational method, built on a probabilistic model of VDJ rearrangement, was used to identify disease-linked TCR variants. In-frame beta chains were kept once TCRdb had trimmed the public reads at Q25 with fastp and called clones with MiXCR. Here each entry gathers all rows of one CDR3 protein and keeps the most common genes and DNA. TCRdb, rather than the study authors, made the V and J calls. A total of 310,000 or so distinct CDR3 sequences appear in this sample, 20% of them only once. The ten largest clones add up to 7.8% of the sample. This clonotype has only a few counts. Its target antigen remains unknown. The input lacks base qualities; no much larger clone sits a single base away. Between the V and J ends, shortened by 0 bases and 7 bases respectively, the junction contains 17 bases. CDR1 is given as SGHKS and CDR2 as YYEKEE, both from the germline V gene (reference sequence). From the cysteine up to the phenylalanine, the CDR3 has a length of 17 residues. CDR3 DNA only is kept here, 51 bases in frame from base 1.

The TCR comes from a male donor with ankylosing spondylitis or in good health (not recorded which). Sample: blood, either unsorted or a sorted T cell fraction (not recorded which). This chain is built from TRBV5-5 and TRBJ1-6; no confident D gene assignment can be made. The DNA sequence is given as TGTGCCAGCAGCTTGGGTGTTGGAGGGCCGCGAAATTCACCCCTCCACTTT. Its protein is CASSLGVGGPRNSPLHF.